This is a list of T cell receptor beta chains from one sample in a study of T cell responses to AZD1222 COVID-19 vaccine. Clones were read by immunoSEQ multiplex PCR, and TCRdb kept only the in-frame ones, dropping some. The table includes roughly 99,000 clones, about 89% detected once. Sequencing used peripheral blood, obtained 28 days after the second AZD1222 dose. All receptors come from an adult who received the AZD1222 COVID-19 vaccine. Each CDR3 is given with its conserved first and last residue. A D gene is named only where the DNA matches it firmly. Clone sizes are given selectively: once, few, many, or a class where the clone is expanded.

d_call: NA; j_call: TRBJ2-6; v_call: TRBV6-4; clone_size: NA; cdr3_aa: CASSRDSGANVLTF; cdr3_nt: TGTGCCAGCAGCCGGGACTCTGGGGCCAACGTCCTGACTTTC
d_call: TRBD1; j_call: TRBJ1-5; v_call: TRBV27; clone_size: once; cdr3_aa: CASSSTGTDNQPQHF; cdr3_nt: TGTGCCAGCAGTTCGACCGGGACAGACAATCAGCCCCAGCATTTT
d_call: TRBD1; j_call: TRBJ1-2; v_call: TRBV6-5; clone_size: NA; cdr3_aa: CASSYSVTGGNYGYTF; cdr3_nt: TGTGCCAGCAGTTACTCGGTGACAGGGGGCAACTATGGCTACACCTTC
d_call: TRBD1; j_call: TRBJ1-2; v_call: TRBV4-3; clone_size: NA; cdr3_aa: CASSPTGAFGYTF; cdr3_nt: TGCGCCAGCAGCCCCACAGGGGCTTTTGGCTACACCTTC
d_call: NA; j_call: TRBJ1-5; v_call: TRBV30; clone_size: NA; cdr3_aa: CAWSAAGGPQHF; cdr3_nt: TGTGCCTGGAGTGCAGCCGGGGGGCCCCAGCATTTT
d_call: NA; j_call: TRBJ1-5; v_call: TRBV11-2; clone_size: once; cdr3_aa: CASSLSEYQPQHF; cdr3_nt: TGTGCCAGCAGCTTATCAGAGTATCAGCCCCAGCATTTT
d_call: NA; j_call: TRBJ2-7; v_call: TRBV5-6; clone_size: NA; cdr3_aa: CASSLSSYEQYF; cdr3_nt: TGTGCCAGCAGCTTGAGCTCCTACGAGCAGTACTTC
d_call: NA; j_call: TRBJ2-3; v_call: TRBV4-3; clone_size: NA; cdr3_aa: CASSQAQNTDTQYF; cdr3_nt: TGCGCCAGCAGCCAGGCGCAAAACACAGATACGCAGTATTTT
d_call: NA; j_call: TRBJ2-7; v_call: TRBV5-5; clone_size: NA; cdr3_aa: CASSLSAGSSYEQYF; cdr3_nt: TGTGCCAGCAGCTTGTCCGCGGGGAGCTCCTACGAGCAGTACTTC
d_call: NA; j_call: TRBJ1-2; v_call: TRBV2; clone_size: NA; cdr3_aa: CASSEATDYGYTF; cdr3_nt: TGTGCCAGCAGTGAGGCAACAGATTATGGCTACACCTTC
d_call: NA; j_call: TRBJ1-1; v_call: TRBV18; clone_size: once; cdr3_aa: CASSPFRDEAFF; cdr3_nt: TGTGCCAGCTCACCATTTCGGGATGAAGCTTTCTTT
d_call: NA; j_call: TRBJ1-6; v_call: TRBV4-3; clone_size: NA; cdr3_aa: CASSPNGIYNSPLHF; cdr3_nt: TGCGCCAGCAGCCCGAACGGGATATATAATTCACCCCTCCACTTT
d_call: NA; j_call: TRBJ1-2; v_call: TRBV27; clone_size: NA; cdr3_aa: CASSGLGGYTF; cdr3_nt: TGTGCCAGCAGTGGTTTGGGTGGCTACACCTTC
d_call: TRBD2; j_call: TRBJ2-1; v_call: TRBV10-2; clone_size: NA; cdr3_aa: CASSGTSFEQFF; cdr3_nt: TGCGCCAGCAGTGGGACTAGTTTCGAGCAGTTCTTC
d_call: TRBD2; j_call: TRBJ2-7; v_call: TRBV6-1; clone_size: NA; cdr3_aa: CASSEAPYSGGRAYEQYF; cdr3_nt: TGTGCCAGCAGTGAGGCCCCCTATTCTGGCGGGAGGGCCTACGAGCAGTACTTC
d_call: TRBD1; j_call: TRBJ2-3; v_call: TRBV10-3; clone_size: NA; cdr3_aa: CAISESPGQGDWTDTQYF; cdr3_nt: TGTGCCATCAGTGAGTCGCCGGGACAGGGGGATTGGACAGATACGCAGTATTTT
d_call: NA; j_call: TRBJ2-1; v_call: TRBV28; clone_size: NA; cdr3_aa: CASSGGAAGWANEQFF; cdr3_nt: TGTGCCAGCAGTGGGGGGGCGGCAGGGTGGGCCAATGAGCAGTTCTTC
d_call: TRBD1; j_call: TRBJ1-2; v_call: TRBV7-9; clone_size: NA; cdr3_aa: CASSQARGFGYTF; cdr3_nt: TGTGCCAGCAGCCAGGCCAGGGGGTTCGGCTACACCTTC
d_call: NA; j_call: TRBJ1-2; v_call: TRBV24-1; clone_size: NA; cdr3_aa: CATSDPSYGYTF; cdr3_nt: TGTGCCACCAGTGACCCGAGTTATGGCTACACCTTC
d_call: TRBD2; j_call: TRBJ2-3; v_call: TRBV7-2; clone_size: NA; cdr3_aa: CASSPGLDQDTQYF; cdr3_nt: TGTGCCAGCAGCCCAGGACTAGACCAGGATACGCAGTATTTT
d_call: NA; j_call: TRBJ2-3; v_call: TRBV27; clone_size: NA; cdr3_aa: CASSLSDITDTQYF; cdr3_nt: TGTGCCAGCAGTTTATCAGATATCACAGATACGCAGTATTTT
d_call: TRBD2; j_call: TRBJ2-7; v_call: TRBV11-2; clone_size: NA; cdr3_aa: CASSLGLAGNYEQYF; cdr3_nt: TGTGCCAGCAGCTTAGGCCTAGCGGGAAACTACGAGCAGTACTTC
d_call: NA; j_call: TRBJ2-2; v_call: TRBV7-9; clone_size: NA; cdr3_aa: CASSVPIGSTNTGELFF; cdr3_nt: TGTGCCAGCAGCGTCCCTATCGGGTCTACGAACACCGGGGAGCTGTTTTTT
d_call: TRBD1; j_call: TRBJ2-7; v_call: TRBV10-3; clone_size: few; cdr3_aa: CAISRDRGEHEQYF; cdr3_nt: TGTGCCATCAGTAGGGACAGGGGTGAACACGAGCAGTACTTC
d_call: TRBD2; j_call: TRBJ2-4; v_call: TRBV2; clone_size: NA; cdr3_aa: CASSDLGGSGAKNIQYF; cdr3_nt: TGTGCCAGCAGTGATTTGGGCGGGAGTGGAGCCAAAAACATTCAGTACTTC
d_call: NA; j_call: TRBJ2-7; v_call: TRBV7-2; clone_size: NA; cdr3_aa: CASSLTGPTYEQYF; cdr3_nt: TGTGCCAGCAGCTTAACGGGTCCTACCTACGAGCAGTACTTC
d_call: TRBD2; j_call: TRBJ2-1; v_call: TRBV11-2; clone_size: NA; cdr3_aa: CASSFGLAGTTYNEQFF; cdr3_nt: TGTGCCAGCAGCTTTGGACTAGCGGGTACTACCTACAATGAGCAGTTCTTC
d_call: NA; j_call: TRBJ2-5; v_call: TRBV7-3; clone_size: NA; cdr3_aa: CASSSRDGQVETQYF; cdr3_nt: TGTGCCAGCAGCTCCCGGGACGGGCAGGTGGAGACCCAGTACTTC
d_call: NA; j_call: TRBJ2-7; v_call: TRBV6-1; clone_size: NA; cdr3_aa: CASTPSGVKNEQYF; cdr3_nt: TGTGCCAGCACCCCCTCGGGGGTAAAAAACGAGCAGTACTTC
d_call: NA; j_call: TRBJ2-1; v_call: TRBV19; clone_size: NA; cdr3_aa: CASAPPGHYNEQFF; cdr3_nt: TGTGCCAGTGCCCCCCCGGGACACTACAATGAGCAGTTCTTC
d_call: NA; j_call: TRBJ1-4; v_call: TRBV5-5; clone_size: few; cdr3_aa: CASSLELVYRDTTNEKLFF; cdr3_nt: TGTGCCAGCAGCTTGGAACTCGTATACAGGGATACAACTAATGAAAAACTGTTTTTT